This TCR beta chain was retrieved from a study of CD8 T cells in Susac syndrome. Study findings and constraints: An acknowledgment was made by the study that its TCR sequencing and HLA analysis involved relatively few individuals.

This clonotype was picked up a small number of times. The antigen remains unidentified. The germline gives CDR1 MNHEY, CDR2 SVGEGT. The CDR3 has 13 residues. Trimming stripped 5 bases from V and 3 bases from J, with 7 bases between. Sequencing targeted TCR beta in blood CD8+ and CD4+ T cells. TEMRA cells were FACS-enriched, while CD8+ and CD4+ T cells were negatively isolated. Random-hexamer reverse transcription was applied to roughly 0.5 to 1 ug RNA. In TCRdb, the immunoSEQ multiplex PCR reads were re-called with MiXCR into one record per CDR3 protein. The data contain about 130,000 distinct CDR3 sequences, 90% to 95% of them singletons.

The sequenced sample consisted of CD4+ T cells from PBMCs. This receptor was obtained from a human donor in good health. The chain is built from TRBV6-2 or TRBV6-3 and TRBJ2-2; D not certain. The CDR3 sequence is CASSPRYTGELFF. CDR3 sequence (DNA): TGTGCCAGCAGTCCTCGGTACACCGGGGAGCTGTTTTTT.